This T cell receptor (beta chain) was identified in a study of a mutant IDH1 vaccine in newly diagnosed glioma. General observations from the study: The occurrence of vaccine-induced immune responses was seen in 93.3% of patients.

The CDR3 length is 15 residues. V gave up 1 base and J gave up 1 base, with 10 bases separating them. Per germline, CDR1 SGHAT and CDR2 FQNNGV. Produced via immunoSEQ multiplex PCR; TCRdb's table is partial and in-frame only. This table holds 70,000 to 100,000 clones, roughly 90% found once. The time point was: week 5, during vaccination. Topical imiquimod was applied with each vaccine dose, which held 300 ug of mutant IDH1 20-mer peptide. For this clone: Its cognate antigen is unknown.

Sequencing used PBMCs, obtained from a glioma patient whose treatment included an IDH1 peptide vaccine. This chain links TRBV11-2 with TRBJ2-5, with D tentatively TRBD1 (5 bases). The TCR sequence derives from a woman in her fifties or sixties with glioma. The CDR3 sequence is CASSLGGRPQETQYF. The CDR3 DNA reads TGTGCCAGCAGCTTAGGGGGCAGGCCCCAAGAGACCCAGTACTTC.